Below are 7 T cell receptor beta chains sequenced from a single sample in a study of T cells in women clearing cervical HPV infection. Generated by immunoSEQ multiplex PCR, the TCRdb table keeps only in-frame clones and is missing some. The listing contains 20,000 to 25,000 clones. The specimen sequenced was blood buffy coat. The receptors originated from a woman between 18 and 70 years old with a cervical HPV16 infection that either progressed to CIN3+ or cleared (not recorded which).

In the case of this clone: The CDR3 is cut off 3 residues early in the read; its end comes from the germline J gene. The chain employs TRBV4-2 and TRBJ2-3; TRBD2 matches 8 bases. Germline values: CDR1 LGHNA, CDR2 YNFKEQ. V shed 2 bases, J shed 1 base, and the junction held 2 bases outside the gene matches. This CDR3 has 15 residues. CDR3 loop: CASSQLSGGTDTQYF. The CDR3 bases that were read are TGTGCCAGCAGCCAACTTAGCGGGGGCACAGATACG.

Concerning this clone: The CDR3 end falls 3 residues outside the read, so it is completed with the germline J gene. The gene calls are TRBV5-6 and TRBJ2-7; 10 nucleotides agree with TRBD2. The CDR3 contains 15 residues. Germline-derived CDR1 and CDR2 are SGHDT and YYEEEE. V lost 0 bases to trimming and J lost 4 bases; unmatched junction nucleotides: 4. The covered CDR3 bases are TGTGCCAGCAGCTTGGGTGGTAGCGGGAGGTACGAG. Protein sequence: CASSLGGSGRYE. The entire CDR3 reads CASSLGGSGRYEQYF.

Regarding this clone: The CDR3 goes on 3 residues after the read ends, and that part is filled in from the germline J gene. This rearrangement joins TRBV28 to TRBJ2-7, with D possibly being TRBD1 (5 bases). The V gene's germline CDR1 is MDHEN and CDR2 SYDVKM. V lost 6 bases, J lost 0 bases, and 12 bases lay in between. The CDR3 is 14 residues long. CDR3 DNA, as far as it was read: TGTGCCAGCAGCCGTCGACAGCGCTCCTACGAG. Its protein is CASSRRQRSYE. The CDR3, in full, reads CASSRRQRSYEQYF.

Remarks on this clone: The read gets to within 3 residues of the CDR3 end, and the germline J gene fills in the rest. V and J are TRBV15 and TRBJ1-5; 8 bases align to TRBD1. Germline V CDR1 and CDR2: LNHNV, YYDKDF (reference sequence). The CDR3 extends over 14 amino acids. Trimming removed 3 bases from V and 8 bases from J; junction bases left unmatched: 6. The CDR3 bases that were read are TGTGCCACCAGCAGCCGACAGGGGTTTAAGCCC. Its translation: CATSSRQGFKP. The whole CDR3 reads CATSSRQGFKPQHF.

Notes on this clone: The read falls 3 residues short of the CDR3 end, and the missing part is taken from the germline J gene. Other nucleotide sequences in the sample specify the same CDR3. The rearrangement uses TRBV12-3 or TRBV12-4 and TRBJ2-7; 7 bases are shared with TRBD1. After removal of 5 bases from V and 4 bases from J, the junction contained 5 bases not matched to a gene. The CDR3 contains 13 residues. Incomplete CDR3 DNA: TGTGCCAGCAGTCCCCGACAGGGTTACGAG. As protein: CASSPRQGYE. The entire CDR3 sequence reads CASSPRQGYEQYF.

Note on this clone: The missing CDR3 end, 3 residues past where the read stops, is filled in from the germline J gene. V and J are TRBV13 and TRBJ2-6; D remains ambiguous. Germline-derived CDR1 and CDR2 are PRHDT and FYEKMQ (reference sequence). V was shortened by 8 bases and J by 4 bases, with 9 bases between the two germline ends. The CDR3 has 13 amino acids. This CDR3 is CASHTLGANVLTF. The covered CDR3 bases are TGTGCCAGCCATACTCTGGGGGCCAACGTC.

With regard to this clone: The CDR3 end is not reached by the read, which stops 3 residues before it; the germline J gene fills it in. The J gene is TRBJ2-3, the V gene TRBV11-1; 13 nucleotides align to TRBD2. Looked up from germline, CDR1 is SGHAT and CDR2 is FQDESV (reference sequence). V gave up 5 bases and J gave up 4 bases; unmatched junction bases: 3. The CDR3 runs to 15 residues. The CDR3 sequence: CASSPGTSGADTQYF. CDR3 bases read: TGTGCCAGCAGCCCCGGGACTAGCGGGGCAGATACG.